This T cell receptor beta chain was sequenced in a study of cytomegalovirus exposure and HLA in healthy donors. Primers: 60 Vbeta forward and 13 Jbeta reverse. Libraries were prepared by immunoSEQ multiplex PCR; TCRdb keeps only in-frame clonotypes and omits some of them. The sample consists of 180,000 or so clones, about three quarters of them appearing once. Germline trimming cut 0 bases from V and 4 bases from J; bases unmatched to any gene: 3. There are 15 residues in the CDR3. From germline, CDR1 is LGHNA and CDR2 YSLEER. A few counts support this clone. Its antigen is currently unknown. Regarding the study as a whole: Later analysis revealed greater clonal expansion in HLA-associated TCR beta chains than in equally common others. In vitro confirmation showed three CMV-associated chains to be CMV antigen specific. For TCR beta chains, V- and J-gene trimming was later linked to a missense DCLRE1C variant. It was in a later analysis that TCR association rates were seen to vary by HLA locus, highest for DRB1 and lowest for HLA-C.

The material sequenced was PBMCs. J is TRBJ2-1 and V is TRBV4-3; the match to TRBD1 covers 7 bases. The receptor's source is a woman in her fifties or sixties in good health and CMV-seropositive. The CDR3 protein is CASSQDGTEYNEQFF. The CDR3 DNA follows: TGCGCCAGCAGCCAAGACGGGACAGAGTACAATGAGCAGTTCTTC.